The 8 T cell receptor beta chains below come from one sample, sequenced in a study of T cells in Graves' hyperthyroidism and ophthalmopathy (dated by TCRdb to between 2018 and 2020). Library preparation was by multiplex PCR. The data were produced on an Illumina HiSeq 2000. TCR beta CDR3 regions were amplified from RNA transcripts. The TCR CDR3 was subjected to a first round of RT-PCR using the HTBI primer set and the Qiagen OneStep RT-PCR kit. The public reads were reprocessed in TCRdb via fastp at Q25 and MiXCR, keeping in-frame beta chains. Duplicate CDR3 protein sequences are folded into a single record with the most common DNA and genes. The sample table lists some 490,000 distinct CDR3 sequences, 20% to 25% of them with a count of one. The ten largest make up roughly 49% of the sample. Source material: blood. The receptors here all came from a woman in her sixties or seventies with Graves' ophthalmopathy.

V gene TRBV30 combines with J gene TRBJ2-7; no reliable D call. The CDR3 spans 13 residues. Trimming left V 5 bases short and J 3 bases short, with 14 bases between. The germline V gene encodes CDR1 GTSNPN and CDR2 SVGIG (reference sequence). The CDR3 loop is CAWEEGYRYEQYF. As DNA, the CDR3 is TGTGCCTGGGAAGAAGGGTATCGCTACGAGCAGTACTTC.

V is TRBV20-1 and J is TRBJ1-1; 7 bases fit TRBD1. The CDR3 loop spans 14 amino acids. CDR1 is DFQATT, CDR2 SNEGSKA, per germline (reference sequence). V shed 4 bases and J 3 bases; nucleotides not matched to a gene: 8. CDR3 sequence reads: CSAKDGTVHTEAFF. The DNA for the CDR3 is TGCAGTGCTAAAGACGGGACAGTACACACTGAAGCTTTCTTT.

The table lists this clonotype with a few counts. The rearrangement uses TRBV6-2 or TRBV6-3 and TRBJ2-1; the D is unclear. Looked up from germline, CDR1 is MNHEY and CDR2 is SVGEGT. Trimming stripped 5 bases from V and 10 bases from J, with 9 bases between. CDR3 length: 11 residues. The CDR3 protein is CASSAVQEQFF. In nucleotides, the CDR3 is TGTGCCAGCAGTGCCGTTCAAGAGCAGTTCTTC.

V is TRBV30 and J is TRBJ1-6; 9 bases fit TRBD1. The length of the CDR3 is 15 residues. From germline, CDR1 is GTSNPN and CDR2 SVGIG (reference sequence). V trimming: 2 bases; J trimming: 10 bases; junction bases outside the gene matches: 9. This CDR3 is CAWSLTGQGRSPLHF. The DNA for the CDR3 is TGTGCCTGGAGTTTAACGGGACAGGGTCGGTCACCCCTCCACTTT.

The table lists this clonotype with a few counts. The chain is built from TRBV20-1 and TRBJ2-5, with D possibly TRBD2 on 6 matching bases. The CDR3 spans 15 residues. The germline gives CDR1 DFQATT, CDR2 SNEGSKA (reference sequence). V dropped 6 bases and J dropped 1 base, with 18 bases sitting between them. This chain's CDR3 is CSANSLADLQETQYF. The CDR3 nucleotides read TGCAGTGCCAATTCCTTAGCGGACCTCCAAGAGACCCAGTACTTC.

The rearrangement uses TRBV7-8 and TRBJ2-1, with a weak D call TRBD1 (6 bases). Trimming removed 8 bases from V and 0 bases from J, with 14 bases in between. From germline, CDR1 is SGHVS and CDR2 FQNEAQ. The CDR3 runs 15 residues. The CDR3 DNA is TGTGCCAGCCTTCAGGGGACCAGCTCCTACAATGAGCAGTTCTTC. Its protein is CASLQGTSSYNEQFF.

This clonotype was observed a few times. The chain has TRBV30 and TRBJ2-2; D gene ambiguous. The germline V gene encodes CDR1 GTSNPN and CDR2 SVGIG (reference sequence). V was pared by 2 bases and J by 5 bases, with 9 bases between. The CDR3 contains 13 residues. CDR3 in amino acids: CAWSWLETGELFF. The CDR3 DNA follows: TGTGCCTGGAGTTGGCTTGAAACCGGGGAGCTGTTTTTT. Full variable domain (outside the CDR3, taken from reference TRBV30 and TRBJ2-2): SQTIHQWPATLVQPVGSPLSLECTVEGTSNPNLYWYRQAAGRGLQLLFYSVGIGQISSEVPQNLSASRPQDRQFILSSKKLLLSDSGFYLCAWSWLETGELFFGEGSRLTVL.

The chain is built from TRBV9 and TRBJ2-1, with TRBD2 matching over 11 bases. The V and J ends lost 5 bases and 6 bases, in that order; junction bases with no gene match: 4. Per the germline V gene, CDR1 is SGDLS and CDR2 is YYNGEE. The CDR3 runs 14 residues. CDR3 protein: CASSIAGGGNEQFF. In DNA form, the CDR3 reads TGTGCCAGCAGTATAGCGGGAGGGGGCAATGAGCAGTTCTTC.